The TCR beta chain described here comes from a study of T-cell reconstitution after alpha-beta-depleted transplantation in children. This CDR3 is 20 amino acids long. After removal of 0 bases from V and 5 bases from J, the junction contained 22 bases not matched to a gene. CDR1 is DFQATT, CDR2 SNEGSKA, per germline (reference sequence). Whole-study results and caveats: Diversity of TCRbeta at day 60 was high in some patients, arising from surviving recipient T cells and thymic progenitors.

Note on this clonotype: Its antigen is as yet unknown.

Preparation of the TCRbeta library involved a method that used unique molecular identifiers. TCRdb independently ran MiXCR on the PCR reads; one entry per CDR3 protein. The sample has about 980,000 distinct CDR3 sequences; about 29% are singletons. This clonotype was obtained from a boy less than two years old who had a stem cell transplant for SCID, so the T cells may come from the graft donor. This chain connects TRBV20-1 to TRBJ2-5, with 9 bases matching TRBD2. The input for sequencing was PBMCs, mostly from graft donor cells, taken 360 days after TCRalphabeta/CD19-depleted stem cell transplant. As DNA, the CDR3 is TGCAGTGCTAGAGAGGGGGTTGGGGCGGGGGGGCTTCATAGTTTGGAGACCCAGTACTTC. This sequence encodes CSAREGVGAGGLHSLETQYF.